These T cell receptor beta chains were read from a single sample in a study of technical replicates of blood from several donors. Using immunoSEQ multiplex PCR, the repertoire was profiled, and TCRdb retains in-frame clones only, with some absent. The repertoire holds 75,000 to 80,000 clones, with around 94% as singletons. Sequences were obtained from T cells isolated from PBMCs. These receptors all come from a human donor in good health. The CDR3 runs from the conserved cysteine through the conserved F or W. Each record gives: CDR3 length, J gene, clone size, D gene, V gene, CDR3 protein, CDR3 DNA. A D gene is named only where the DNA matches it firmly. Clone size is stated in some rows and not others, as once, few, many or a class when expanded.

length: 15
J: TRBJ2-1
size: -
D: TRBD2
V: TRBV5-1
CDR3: CASSLSSGSSGEQFF
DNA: TGCGCCAGCAGCTTGAGTAGCGGGAGTTCGGGGGAGCAGTTCTTC

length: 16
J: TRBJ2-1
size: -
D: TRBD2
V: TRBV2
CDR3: CASREGTSYDYNEQFF
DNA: TGTGCCAGCAGAGAAGGGACTAGCTATGACTACAATGAGCAGTTCTTC

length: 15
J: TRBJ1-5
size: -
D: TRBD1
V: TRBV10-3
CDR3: CAIRSGTDSNQPQHF
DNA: TGTGCCATCAGATCCGGGACAGATAGCAATCAGCCCCAGCATTTT

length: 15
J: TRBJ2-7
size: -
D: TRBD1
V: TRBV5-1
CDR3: CASSLTGTGVYEQYF
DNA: TGCGCCAGCAGCTTGACCGGGACAGGAGTCTACGAGCAGTACTTC

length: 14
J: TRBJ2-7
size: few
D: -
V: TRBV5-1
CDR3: CASSFLGSSYEQYF
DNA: TGCGCCAGCAGTTTCCTGGGGAGCTCCTACGAGCAGTACTTC

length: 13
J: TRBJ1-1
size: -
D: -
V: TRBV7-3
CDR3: CASSLSGNTEAFF
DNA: TGTGCCAGCAGCTTATCCGGGAACACTGAAGCTTTCTTT

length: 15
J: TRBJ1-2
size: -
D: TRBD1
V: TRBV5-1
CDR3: CASSLETGTGNGYTF
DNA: TGCGCCAGCAGCTTGGAGACCGGGACAGGGAATGGCTACACCTTC

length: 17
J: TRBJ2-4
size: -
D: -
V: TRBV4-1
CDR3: CASRPFFAGQSKNIQYF
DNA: TGCGCCAGCAGACCCTTTTTCGCAGGGCAATCCAAAAACATTCAGTACTTC

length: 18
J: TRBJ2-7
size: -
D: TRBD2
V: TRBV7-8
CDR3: CASSVPPGLAGPTYEQYF
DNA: TGTGCCAGCAGCGTTCCCCCGGGACTAGCGGGCCCCACGTACGAGCAGTACTTC

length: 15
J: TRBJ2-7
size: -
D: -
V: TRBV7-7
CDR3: CASSPSQGKIHEQYF
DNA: TGTGCCAGCAGCCCAAGTCAGGGTAAAATCCACGAGCAGTACTTC

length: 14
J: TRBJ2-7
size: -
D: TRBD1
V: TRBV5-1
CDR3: CASSQGTGIYEQYF
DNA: TGCGCCAGCAGCCAAGGGACAGGGATTTACGAGCAGTACTTC

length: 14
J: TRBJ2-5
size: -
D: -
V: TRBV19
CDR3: CASNYEGTPETQYF
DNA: TGTGCCAGTAACTATGAAGGAACTCCGGAGACCCAGTACTTC

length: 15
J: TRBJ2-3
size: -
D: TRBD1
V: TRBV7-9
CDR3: CASRSQGVYTDTQYF
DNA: TGTGCCAGCAGATCACAGGGGGTTTACACAGATACGCAGTATTTT

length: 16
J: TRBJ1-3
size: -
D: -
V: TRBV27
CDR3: CASASLGGISGNTIYF
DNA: TGTGCCAGCGCCTCCTTAGGCGGGATTTCTGGAAACACCATATATTTT

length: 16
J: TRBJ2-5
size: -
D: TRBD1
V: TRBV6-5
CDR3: CASSYGGTGTLKTQYF
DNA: TGTGCCAGCAGTTACGGCGGGACAGGGACTTTAAAGACCCAGTACTTC

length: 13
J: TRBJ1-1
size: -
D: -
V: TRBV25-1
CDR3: CASSAGLGTEAFF
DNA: TGTGCCAGCAGTGCAGGGCTTGGCACTGAAGCTTTCTTT

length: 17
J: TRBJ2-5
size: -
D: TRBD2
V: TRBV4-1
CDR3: CASSQEELAGVFGTQYF
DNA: TGCGCCAGCAGCCAAGAGGAGCTAGCGGGAGTCTTCGGGACCCAGTACTTC

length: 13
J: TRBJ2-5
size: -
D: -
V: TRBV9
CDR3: CASSVGQQETQYF
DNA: TGTGCCAGCAGCGTAGGGCAGCAAGAGACCCAGTACTTC

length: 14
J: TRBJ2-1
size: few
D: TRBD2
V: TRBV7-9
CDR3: CAPLGAGAYNEQFF
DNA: TGTGCCCCACTGGGAGCGGGAGCCTACAATGAGCAGTTCTTC

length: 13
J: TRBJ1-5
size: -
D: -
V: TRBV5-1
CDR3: CASSVSPNQPQHF
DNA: TGCGCCAGCAGCGTGAGCCCCAATCAGCCCCAGCATTTT

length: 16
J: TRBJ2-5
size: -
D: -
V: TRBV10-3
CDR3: CAISAKLRETDETQYF
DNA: TGTGCCATCAGTGCTAAACTCAGGGAAACGGATGAGACCCAGTACTTC

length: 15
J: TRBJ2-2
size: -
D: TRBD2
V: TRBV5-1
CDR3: CASSLYGGETGELFF
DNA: TGCGCCAGCAGCTTGTACGGGGGGGAGACCGGGGAGCTGTTTTTT

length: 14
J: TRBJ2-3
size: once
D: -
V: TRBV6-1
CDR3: CASSVGGQADTQYF
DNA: TGTGCCAGCAGTGTGGGGGGTCAGGCAGATACGCAGTATTTT

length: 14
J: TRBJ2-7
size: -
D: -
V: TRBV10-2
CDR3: CASSSDREVSEQYF
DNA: TGCGCCAGCAGTTCTGACAGGGAGGTCAGCGAGCAGTACTTC

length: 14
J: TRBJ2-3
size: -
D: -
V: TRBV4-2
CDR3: CASSQEGLGGTQYF
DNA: TGTGCCAGCAGCCAAGAGGGTCTAGGGGGTACGCAGTATTTT

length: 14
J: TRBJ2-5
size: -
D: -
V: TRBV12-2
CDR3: CASRTTGSSLTQYF
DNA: TGTGCAAGTCGCACAACCGGGAGCTCCCTAACCCAGTACTTC

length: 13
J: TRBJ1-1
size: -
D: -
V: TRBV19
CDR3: CASTPTGQSEAFF
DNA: TGTGCCAGTACCCCCACTGGACAGTCTGAAGCTTTCTTT

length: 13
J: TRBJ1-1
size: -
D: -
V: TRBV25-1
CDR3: CASSEYRRAEAFF
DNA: TGTGCCAGCAGTGAATATAGGCGGGCTGAAGCTTTCTTT

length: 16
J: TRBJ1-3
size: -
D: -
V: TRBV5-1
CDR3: CASSLLRGSDVNTIYF
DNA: TGCGCCAGCAGCTTGTTGCGGGGCTCTGATGTAAACACCATATATTTT

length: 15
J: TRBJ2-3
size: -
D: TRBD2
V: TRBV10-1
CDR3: CASSEGAGVADTQYF
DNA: TGCGCCAGCAGTGAGGGAGCGGGAGTCGCAGATACGCAGTATTTT

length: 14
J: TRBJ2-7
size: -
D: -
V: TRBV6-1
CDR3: CASSEQGSSYEQYF
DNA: TGTGCCAGCAGTGAACAAGGGAGCTCCTACGAGCAGTACTTC

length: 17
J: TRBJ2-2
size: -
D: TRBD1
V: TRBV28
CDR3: CASSLSGTGAFTGELFF
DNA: TGTGCCAGCAGTTTATCAGGGACAGGCGCCTTCACCGGGGAGCTGTTTTTT

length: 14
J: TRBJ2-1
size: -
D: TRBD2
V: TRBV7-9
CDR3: CAELAGGLWNEQFF
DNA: TGCGCCGAACTAGCGGGAGGTCTGTGGAATGAGCAGTTCTTC

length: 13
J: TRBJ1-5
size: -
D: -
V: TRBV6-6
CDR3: CASSRDIIPPQHF
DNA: TGTGCCAGCAGCCGGGACATAATTCCGCCCCAGCATTTT

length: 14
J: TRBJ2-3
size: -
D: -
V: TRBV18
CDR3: CASSPQGGADTQYF
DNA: TGTGCCAGCTCACCACAGGGAGGCGCAGATACGCAGTATTTT

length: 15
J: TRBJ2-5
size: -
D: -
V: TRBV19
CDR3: CASSMGARLQETQYF
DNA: TGTGCCAGTAGTATGGGGGCTAGACTCCAAGAGACCCAGTACTTC

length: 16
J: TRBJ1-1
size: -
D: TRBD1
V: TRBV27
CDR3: CASSSGTGGLNTEAFF
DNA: TGTGCCAGCAGTTCCGGGACAGGGGGATTGAACACTGAAGCTTTCTTT

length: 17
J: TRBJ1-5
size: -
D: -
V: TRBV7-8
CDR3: CASSMNANRDWGQPQHF
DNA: TGTGCCAGCAGCATGAATGCCAACAGGGATTGGGGTCAGCCCCAGCATTTT

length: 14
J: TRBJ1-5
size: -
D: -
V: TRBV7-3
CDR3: CATISARGNQPQHF
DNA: TGTGCCACCATCAGTGCCCGGGGCAATCAGCCCCAGCATTTT

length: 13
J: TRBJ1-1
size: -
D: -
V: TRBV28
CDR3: CASSVGEDTEAFF
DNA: TGTGCCAGCAGCGTCGGGGAGGACACTGAAGCTTTCTTT

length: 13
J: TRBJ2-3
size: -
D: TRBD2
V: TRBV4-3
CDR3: CASAGTSFDTQYF
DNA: TGCGCCAGCGCCGGGACTAGCTTCGATACGCAGTATTTT

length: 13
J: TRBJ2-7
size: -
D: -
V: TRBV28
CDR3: CASSNTGPYEQYF
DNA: TGTGCCAGCAGCAATACAGGGCCCTACGAGCAGTACTTC

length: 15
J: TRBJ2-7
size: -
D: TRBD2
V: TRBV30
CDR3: CAWSVQSGRSNEQYF
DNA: TGTGCCTGGAGTGTACAAAGCGGGAGATCGAACGAGCAGTACTTC

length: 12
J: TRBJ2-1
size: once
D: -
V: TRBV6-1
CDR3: CATVQGVNEQFF
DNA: TGTGCCACCGTACAGGGAGTCAATGAGCAGTTCTTC

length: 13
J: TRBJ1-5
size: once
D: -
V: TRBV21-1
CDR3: CASSKGIGQPQHF
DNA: TGTGCCAGCAGCAAAGGGATCGGGCAGCCCCAGCATTTT

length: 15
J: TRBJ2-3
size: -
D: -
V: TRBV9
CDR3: CASSVDRSPTDTQYF
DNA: TGTGCCAGCAGCGTAGATAGGAGTCCCACAGATACGCAGTATTTT

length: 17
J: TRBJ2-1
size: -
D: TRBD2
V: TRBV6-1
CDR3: CASSDLAGGSSYNEQFF
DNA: TGTGCCAGCAGTGACCTAGCGGGGGGGAGCTCCTACAATGAGCAGTTCTTC

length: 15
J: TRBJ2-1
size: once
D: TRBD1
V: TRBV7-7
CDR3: CASSLAGTGISKQFF
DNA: TGTGCCAGCAGCTTAGCTGGGACAGGGATTAGTAAGCAGTTCTTC